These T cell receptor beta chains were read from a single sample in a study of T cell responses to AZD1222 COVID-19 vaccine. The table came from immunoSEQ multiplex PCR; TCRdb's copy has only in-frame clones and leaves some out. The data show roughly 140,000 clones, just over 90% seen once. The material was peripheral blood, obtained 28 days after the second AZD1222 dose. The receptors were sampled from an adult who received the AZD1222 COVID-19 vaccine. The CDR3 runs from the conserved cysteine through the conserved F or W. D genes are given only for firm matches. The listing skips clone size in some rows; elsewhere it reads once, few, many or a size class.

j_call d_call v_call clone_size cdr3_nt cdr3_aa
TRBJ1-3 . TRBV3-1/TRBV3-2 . TGTGCCAGCAGCCAAGGAGGAAACACCATATATTTT CASSQGGNTIYF
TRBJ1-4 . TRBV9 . TGTGCCAGCAGCGACGGCCCTAAAAGGGAAAAACTGTTTTTT CASSDGPKREKLFF
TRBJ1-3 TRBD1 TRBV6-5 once TGTGCCAGCAGAACAGGGGTTAGTGGAAACACCATATATTTT CASRTGVSGNTIYF
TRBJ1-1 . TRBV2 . TGTGCCAGCAGTGACAGGGACGTCCAAGCTTTCTTT CASSDRDVQAFF
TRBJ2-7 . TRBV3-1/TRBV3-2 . TGTGCCAGCAGCCAAGTTTGGGACGCCTCCTACGAGCAGTACTTC CASSQVWDASYEQYF
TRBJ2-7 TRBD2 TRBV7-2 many TGTGCCAGCAGCTCCAATAGCGGGGGGTCTTACGAGCAGTACTTC CASSSNSGGSYEQYF
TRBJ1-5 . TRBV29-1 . TGCAGCGCCAGTCCGGGCTACAATCAGCCCCAGCATTTT CSASPGYNQPQHF
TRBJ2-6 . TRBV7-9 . TGTGCCAGCAGCCATTTCGGGGTAATCGGCTCTGGGGCCAACGTCCTGACTTTC CASSHFGVIGSGANVLTF
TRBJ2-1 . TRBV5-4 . TGTGCCAGCAGCTTGAAGACAACCAGCTCCTACAATGAGCAGTTCTTC CASSLKTTSSYNEQFF
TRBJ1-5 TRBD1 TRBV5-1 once TGCGCCAGCAGCTACAACCCAGGGGGCGTTGATCAGCCCCAGCATTTT CASSYNPGGVDQPQHF
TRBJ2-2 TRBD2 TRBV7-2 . TGTGCCAGCAGCTTCCCAGCGGGAGTAGCCGGGGAGCTGTTTTTT CASSFPAGVAGELFF
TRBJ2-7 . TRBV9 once TGTGCCAGCAGCCTTCGCCGGGAGCAGTACTTC CASSLRREQYF
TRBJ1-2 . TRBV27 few TGTGCCAGCAGCCCCACCCGGGGTCCGGGAAGGAGGATCGGCTACACCTTC CASSPTRGPGRRIGYTF
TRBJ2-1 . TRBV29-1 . TGCAGCGTTGAAATGCGCGGAGACTCCTACAATGAGCAGTTCTTC CSVEMRGDSYNEQFF
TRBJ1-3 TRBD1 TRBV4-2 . TGTGCCAGCAGCCAACCCGGACAGGGGAAAGGGGACACCATATATTTT CASSQPGQGKGDTIYF
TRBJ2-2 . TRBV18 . TGTGCCAGCTCACCACGATCGGCGGGGCTGGGCACCGGGGAGCTGTTTTTT CASSPRSAGLGTGELFF
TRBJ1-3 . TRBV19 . TGTGCCAGTAGTATCGGAGGGGCTGGAAACACCATATATTTT CASSIGGAGNTIYF
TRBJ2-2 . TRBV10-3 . TGTGCCATCAGCGATTTTGGGGAGCTGTTTTTT CAISDFGELFF
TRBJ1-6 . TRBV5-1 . TGCGCCAGCAGCTTGGCAGGGAGGTCACCCCTCCACTTT CASSLAGRSPLHF